This T cell receptor (beta chain) was recorded in a study of cytomegalovirus exposure and HLA in healthy donors. The CDR3 is 15 amino acids. Germline CDR1 reads LNHDA; CDR2 reads SQIVND (reference sequence). J gave up 15 bases and V 7 bases, and 14 bases lay outside the gene matches. The primer mix had 60 Vbeta and 13 Jbeta primers. The assay was immunoSEQ multiplex PCR, and TCRdb's table has in-frame clones only and misses some. The sample spans 41,000 or so clones; the ten largest clones claim 6.2%. Sequenced: PBMCs. This clonotype originated in a man younger than 45 in good health and CMV-seronegative. The chain carries TRBV19 and TRBJ2-1; 14 positions agree with TRBD2. Here the CDR3 DNA reads TGTGCCAGTATGTCCGGGACTAGCGGGAGTTTGGCGTTGTTCTTC. Protein product: CASMSGTSGSLALFF.